This TCR beta chain was found in a study of CD8+ T cells in alopecia areata. Findings and limits, study-wide: A great number of expanded lesional clones endured in scalp and blood during tofacitinib. Scalp clonality and expanded CD8+ clones among the top 100 were significantly decreased by tofacitinib. Lesional scalp, especially alopecia totalis/universalis, showed higher clonality than normal scalp.

The treatment denotes: oral pan-JAK inhibitor, 5-10 mg twice daily. Peripheral blood and lesional scalp punch biopsies came from alopecia areata patients. Investigators isolated RNA and reverse transcribed it into cDNA to act as the sequencing template. Data came from immunoSEQ multiplex PCR; TCRdb stores just in-frame clones and leaves some out. Of some 44,000 clones listed, approximately 92% are singletons. Trimming stripped 5 bases from V and 2 bases from J, with 20 bases between. CDR1 is SGHRS, CDR2 YFSETQ, per germline. CDR3 length: 16 amino acids. This clone was recorded once. Its antigen is not identified.

The chain employs TRBV5-1 and TRBJ2-7, with D perhaps TRBD1 (5 bases). This sequence was found in a human donor with alopecia areata. The source material was CD8+ T cells sorted from blood, sampled at week 24, from a patient treated with tofacitinib. In DNA form, the CDR3 reads TGCGCCAGCAGAAACGACTTCAGAGACAGCCCCTACGAGCAGTACTTC. It codes for CASRNDFRDSPYEQYF.